Below are 10 T cell receptor beta chains sequenced from a single sample in a study of blood T cell repertoires in COVID-19. Profiled with immunoSEQ multiplex PCR; TCRdb holds only in-frame clones, not every one. The data show roughly 100,000 clones, about 85% seen once. The material sequenced was peripheral blood. The receptors were gathered from a man aged 50 to 59 with acute or convalescent COVID-19.

The genes are TRBV10-3 and TRBJ2-1; D remains ambiguous. CDR1 is ENHRY and CDR2 is SYGVKD in the germline V gene. V was clipped by 6 bases and J by 6 bases, with 15 bases between them. The CDR3 has 14 residues. The CDR3 sequence is CAIRGTGLGNEQFF. CDR3 nucleotide sequence: TGTGCCATCAGAGGTACGGGTCTGGGCAATGAGCAGTTCTTC.

J is TRBJ1-3 and V is TRBV10-3; D uncertain. Trimming removed 6 bases from V and 0 bases from J, with 9 bases in between. This CDR3 is built from 14 residues. From germline, CDR1 is ENHRY and CDR2 SYGVKD. The chain's CDR3 is CAIRSGLSGNTIYF. The CDR3 region has the DNA TGTGCCATCAGGTCTGGGCTCTCTGGAAACACCATATATTTT.

This clone was picked up a small number of times. This chain connects TRBV18 to TRBJ2-7; 7 bases are a match to TRBD1. Germline assignment: CDR1 KGHSH and CDR2 LQKENI. Trimming removed 5 bases from V and 2 bases from J; junction bases left unmatched: 9. The CDR3 is 15 residues long. CDR3 coding DNA: TGTGCCAGCTCAAATAGCCGGGACAGCACCTACGAGCAGTACTTC. Translated, it gives CASSNSRDSTYEQYF.

The chain combines TRBV7-2 with TRBJ2-2, with 10 bases that match TRBD1. Losses at the gene ends were 5 bases for V and 4 bases for J; bases not matched to a gene: 7. CDR3 length: 16 residues. From germline, CDR1 is SGHTA and CDR2 FQGNSA. DNA for the CDR3: TGTGCCAGCAGCCCGCGGGGACAGGGGAGCACCGGGGAGCTGTTTTTT. Translated, it gives CASSPRGQGSTGELFF. Supplemented by reference TRBV7-2 and TRBJ2-2, the full variable domain reads GAGVSQSPSNKVTEKGKDVELRCDPISGHTALYWYRQSLGQGLEFLIYFQGNSAPDKSGLPSDRFSAERTGGSVSTLTIQRTQQEDSAVYLCASSPRGQGSTGELFFGEGSRLTVL.

The genes are TRBV29-1 and TRBJ2-1; 10 bases map to TRBD2. With 7 bases clipped from V and 7 bases from J, the junction kept 4 bases outside the gene matches. Germline loops: CDR1 SQVTM, CDR2 ANQGSEA. This CDR3 has 12 residues. The CDR3 reads CSARTSGNEQFF. The CDR3 DNA is TGCAGCGCCCGGACTAGCGGTAATGAGCAGTTCTTC.

V and J are TRBV5-1 and TRBJ2-7, with 7 positions matching TRBD1. V lost 5 bases and J lost 6; bases outside the gene matches: 5. This CDR3 is 12 amino acids long. Germline V CDR1 and CDR2: SGHRS, YFSETQ. CDR3 loop: CASSYDRAEQYF. The DNA for the CDR3 is TGCGCCAGCAGTTACGACAGGGCCGAGCAGTACTTC.

The chain links TRBV16 to TRBJ2-5; D gene uncertain. V lost 1 base to trimming and J lost 13 bases, with 10 bases between them. The germline gives CDR1 KGHSY, CDR2 FQNENV. The CDR3 is 11 residues long. The CDR3 here is CASSQYNTPYF. DNA of the CDR3: TGTGCCAGCAGCCAATATAATACACCGTACTTC.

This clone has a single count. The chain employs TRBV6-5 and TRBJ2-2; 8 bases are shared with TRBD1. This CDR3 comprises 15 residues. V dropped 7 bases and J dropped 1; count of bases not matched to a gene: 5. Germline CDR1 and CDR2: MNHEY and SVGAGI. The CDR3 sequence is CASKGQGQNTGELFF. The DNA of the CDR3 is TGTGCCAGCAAAGGACAGGGACAGAACACCGGGGAGCTGTTTTTT.

CDR3 nucleotide sequence: TGTGCCAGCAGCCCCTCTGGCGGAACTGGGGCCAACGTCCTGACTTTC. Protein product: CASSPSGGTGANVLTF. The rearrangement joins TRBV5-4 to TRBJ2-6; D is unresolved. The V gene lost 4 bases and the J gene lost 2 bases, with 13 bases spanning the gap. Germline lookup yields CDR1 SGHNT and CDR2 YYREEE (reference sequence). The CDR3 runs to 16 residues.

This clone was observed a handful of times. The rearrangement joins TRBV5-1 to TRBJ1-1; D gene unclear. This CDR3 has 14 amino acids. V lost 0 bases, J lost 8 bases, and 14 bases lay in between. Germline lookup yields CDR1 SGHRS and CDR2 YFSETQ. The CDR3 DNA sequence: TGCGCCAGCAGCTTGGCTGGGCTGAACTCCGAAGCTTTCTTT. Translated: CASSLAGLNSEAFF.